The 13 T cell receptor beta chains below come from one sample, sequenced in a study of shared clonotypes between healthy human individuals (dated by TCRdb to between 2020 and 2021). Preparation of the library involved the immunoSEQ multiplex PCR assay. TCRdb took over this immuneACCESS table, retaining in-frame rearrangements with V and J assigned. Such tables are incomplete; in checked studies, under half of the missing clones stem from an unresolved V gene, and the remainder is unexplained. The sample contains under 1,900,000 clones, approximately 98.5% of them found a single time. The leading ten clones occupy 0.36% of the sample. Sequencing was performed on naive CD4+ T cells sorted from blood. What this sample's cell subset or site label stands for: CD45RA+ positively selected. The origin of the receptors is a man in his thirties or forties in good health.

The genes are TRBV11-2 and TRBJ2-2; D ambiguous. V was cut by 3 bases and J by 7 bases, with 9 bases left in between. This CDR3 has 13 residues. CDR1 SGHAT and CDR2 FQNNGV come from the germline V gene. The CDR3 loop is CASSFFGGGELFF. The DNA of the CDR3 is TGTGCCAGCAGCTTCTTCGGCGGCGGGGAGCTGTTTTTT. The complete variable domain, with remaining parts taken from reference TRBV11-2 and TRBJ2-2, reads EAGVAQSPRYKIIEKRQSVAFWCNPISGHATLYWYQQILGQGPKLLIQFQNNGVVDDSQLPKDRFSAERLKGVDSTLKIQPAKLEDSAVYLCASSFFGGGELFFGEGSRLTVL.

The gene calls are TRBV7-9 and TRBJ2-7; 10 bases align to TRBD2. The ends lost 1 base at V and 4 bases at J; junction bases unmatched: 7. The CDR3 has 16 residues. The V gene's germline CDR1 is SEHNR and CDR2 FQNEAQ (reference sequence). The CDR3 region has the DNA TGTGCCAGCAGCTTAGGTGTGGGTAGCGGGAGGTACGAGCAGTACTTC. It is translated as CASSLGVGSGRYEQYF. Together with reference TRBV7-9 and TRBJ2-7, the CDR3 gives the full variable domain: DTGVSQNPRHKITKRGQNVTFRCDPISEHNRLYWYRQTLGQGPEFLTYFQNEAQLEKSRLLSDRFSAERPKGSFSTLEIQRTEQGDSAMYLCASSLGVGSGRYEQYFGPGTRLTVT.

V usage is TRBV10-1 and J usage is TRBJ2-2, with unresolved D. The CDR3 is made up of 13 amino acids. Germline V gene lookup returns CDR1 WNHNN and CDR2 SYGVQD (reference sequence). Trimming removed 4 bases from V and 4 bases from J, with 7 bases in between. The CDR3 protein is CASSVQSTGELFF. Here the CDR3 DNA reads TGCGCCAGCAGTGTTCAGTCCACCGGGGAGCTGTTTTTT.

CDR3 residues: CASSYGLRDTQYF. The DNA for the CDR3 is TGTGCCAGCAGTTACGGCCTTCGAGATACGCAGTATTTT. V is TRBV6-6 and J is TRBJ2-3; no reliable D call. Trimming left V 2 bases short and J 5 bases short, with 8 bases between. The germline gives CDR1 MNHNY, CDR2 SVGAGI (reference sequence). The CDR3 has 13 amino acids.

This clone was observed a single time. At one end, the junction sequence differs from germline, possibly due to a read error. The chain has TRBV29-1 and TRBJ1-2; D call uncertain. The CDR3 is 12 residues long. From germline, CDR1 is SQVTM and CDR2 ANQGSEA. The chain's CDR3 is CSVQDTRHGYTF. CDR3 DNA sequence: TGCAGCGTTCAAGACACCCGCCATGGCTACACCTTC.

This rearrangement joins TRBV7-9 to TRBJ1-2; D unresolved. The CDR3 is 11 residues long. Trimming took off 5 bases at V and 3 bases at J, with 4 bases between the two ends. The germline V gene has CDR1 SEHNR and CDR2 FQNEAQ (reference sequence). CDR3 nucleotide sequence: TGTGCCAGCAGCGTCGACTATGGCTACACCTTC. Protein sequence: CASSVDYGYTF. Complete variable domain (other parts from reference TRBV7-9 and TRBJ1-2): DTGVSQNPRHKITKRGQNVTFRCDPISEHNRLYWYRQTLGQGPEFLTYFQNEAQLEKSRLLSDRFSAERPKGSFSTLEIQRTEQGDSAMYLCASSVDYGYTFGSGTRLTVV.

The chain combines TRBV27 with TRBJ1-2; no reliable D call. This CDR3 has 17 amino acids. V was trimmed by 6 bases and J by 7 bases, leaving 27 bases between them. Looked up from germline, CDR1 is MNHEY and CDR2 is SMNVEV (reference sequence). CDR3 coding DNA: TGTGCCAGCAGGCCCCGTGGGCCCCTCAATATACCTACTGGCTACACCTTC. Residues: CASRPRGPLNIPTGYTF.

The chain has TRBV7-2 and TRBJ2-3; 12 positions match TRBD2. This CDR3 comprises 15 residues. Trimming removed 5 bases from V and 4 bases from J; junction bases left unmatched: 4. The germline V gene has CDR1 SGHTA and CDR2 FQGNSA. CDR3 sequence (DNA): TGTGCCAGCAGCCGGACTAGCGGGACTTCAGATACGCAGTATTTT. Translating it yields CASSRTSGTSDTQYF.

A remark on this clone: The conserved final phenylalanine or tryptophan is absent from the CDR3, which likely points to a read error. The V and J genes are TRBV28 and TRBJ1-1, with D uncertain. This CDR3 contains 15 residues. Germline values: CDR1 MDHEN, CDR2 SYDVKM. The ends were cut back, 6 bases at V and 1 base at J, with 15 bases in the middle. The CDR3 here is CASSPAGRANTEAFL. The CDR3, as DNA: TGTGCCAGCAGCCCTGCCGGGCGGGCGAACACTGAAGCTTTCCTT.

This chain links TRBV15 with TRBJ1-5; maybe TRBD1 (6 bases). The CDR3 is 15 residues long. Germline CDR1 reads LNHNV; CDR2 reads YYDKDF (reference sequence). With 4 bases removed from V and 7 bases from J, the gap between germline ends came to 17 bases. CDR3 residues: CATSTLRQVDQPQHF. The CDR3 coding sequence is TGTGCCACCAGCACCCTCCGACAGGTGGACCAGCCCCAGCATTTT.

This clone was seen only once. The chain carries TRBV12-5 and TRBJ1-2, with D possibly matching TRBD1 (6 bases). The V gene's germline CDR1 is LGHNT and CDR2 FRNRAP. Trimming removed 7 bases from V and 4 bases from J, with 19 bases in between. This CDR3 has 15 residues. The DNA of the CDR3 is TGTGCTAGTGCCCCCAATTTTCCAGGGGTCTATGGCTACACCTTC. Its translation is CASAPNFPGVYGYTF. The full variable domain, its missing parts supplied by reference TRBV12-5 and TRBJ1-2, is DARVTQTPRHKVTEMGQEVTMRCQPILGHNTVFWYRQTMMQGLELLAYFRNRAPLDDSGMPKDRFSAEMPDATLATLKIQPSEPRDSAVYFCASAPNFPGVYGYTFGSGTRLTVV.

This clone has a single count. The chain recombines TRBV23-1 with TRBJ2-5, with D uncertain. TRBV23-1 is an ORF; its function is uncertain. V shed 0 bases and J shed 8 bases, with 10 bases lying between them. This CDR3 region has 13 residues. This CDR3 is CASSQSLWITQYF. The DNA for the CDR3 is TGCGCCAGCAGTCAATCGCTCTGGATAACCCAGTACTTC.

This sequence joins TRBV2 and TRBJ1-5, with TRBD1 as a possible D gene (5 bases). The CDR3 spans 14 residues. Germline lookup yields CDR1 SNHLY and CDR2 FYNNEI. Trimming removed 7 bases from V and 0 bases from J, with 10 bases in between. The CDR3 region is CASTWTLSNQPQHF. The CDR3 region has the DNA TGTGCCAGCACCTGGACACTTAGCAATCAGCCCCAGCATTTT.